The clone carrying this T cell receptor (beta chain) was observed many times. As processed by the authors: The assay estimated nucleated cells by amplifying reference gene primers. The data were produced by immunoSEQ multiplex PCR, yet TCRdb's version contains in-frame clones alone and is incomplete. That table supplies the V and J calls and clone size; D and trimming were determined from the DNA. The sample consists of a few hundred thousand clones, approximately 82% of them appearing once. The data derive from a study of blood T cell repertoires in COVID-19. Background on the study: Some COVID-19 samples were acute and others convalescent; all came from the United States, Italy and Spain. From T cells, B-cell-depleted T cells, or PBMCs came the material, which was cDNA or gDNA.

Looked up from germline, CDR1 is SGHDN and CDR2 is FVKESK. V lost 3 bases and J 4 bases, leaving 14 bases between the germline ends. The CDR3 extends over 15 amino acids. What was sequenced was peripheral blood. The chain has TRBV14 and TRBJ2-3; D perhaps matches TRBD2 (7 bases). This clonotype originated in a woman in her forties who had recovered from COVID-19. This CDR3 is CASSHIGGVADTQYF. Written as DNA, the CDR3 is TGTGCCAGCAGCCATATAGGGGGGGTTGCAGATACGCAGTATTTT. Full variable domain (missing parts from reference TRBV14 and TRBJ2-3): EAGVTQFPSHSVIEKGQTVTLRCDPISGHDNLYWYRRVMGKEIKFLLHFVKESKQDESGMPNNRFLAERTGGTYSTLKVQPAELEDSGVYFCASSHIGGVADTQYFGPGTRLTVL.